A single sample gave rise to the 4 T cell receptor beta chains below, sequenced in a study of shared clonotypes between healthy human individuals. Profiled with immunoSEQ multiplex PCR; TCRdb holds only in-frame clones, not every one. The sample holds some 2,000,000 clones, roughly 94% seen once. Sequencing was performed on naive CD4+ T cells sorted from blood. Subset meaning: CD45RA+ positively selected. These TCRs come from a man aged 18-30 years in good health.

This clone was observed a single time. As DNA, the CDR3 is TGTGCCAGCAGTTACGGGACAGGGTTATCCTACGAGCAGTACTTC. Protein product: CASSYGTGLSYEQYF. This rearrangement joins TRBV6-5 to TRBJ2-7; TRBD1 matches at 9 bases. The ends lost 2 bases at V and 1 base at J; junction bases unmatched: 3. The CDR3 is 15 residues long. Germline assignment: CDR1 MNHEY and CDR2 SVGAGI.

The rearrangement uses TRBV11-2 and TRBJ2-3; D is perhaps TRBD1 (6 bases). The CDR3 sequence is 16 residues long. Per germline, CDR1 SGHAT and CDR2 FQNNGV. The V and J ends lost 5 bases and 1 base respectively, with 16 bases between them. Written as DNA, the CDR3 is TGTGCCAGCAGCCCCCGAACAGGGTATGGCACAGATACGCAGTATTTT. Translation gives CASSPRTGYGTDTQYF.

The chain couples TRBV7-3 to TRBJ2-7; 10 bases agree with TRBD1. With 2 bases clipped from V and 5 bases from J, the junction kept 9 bases outside the gene matches. Germline V lookup: CDR1 SGHTA, CDR2 FQGTGA. The CDR3 totals 16 residues. CDR3 sequence reads: CASSLSRDRGNDEQYF. Here the CDR3 DNA reads TGTGCCAGCAGCTTATCCCGGGACAGGGGAAACGACGAGCAGTACTTC.

The DNA of the CDR3 is TGTGCCAGCAGTGGAGCCAGGGGGCGCACCGGGGAGCTGTTTTTT. Its translation is CASSGARGRTGELFF. The chain is built from TRBV6-1 and TRBJ2-2; 8 bases fit TRBD1. Germline values: CDR1 MNHNS, CDR2 SASEGT. After removal of 4 bases from V and 4 bases from J, the junction contained 5 bases not matched to a gene. This CDR3 is 15 amino acids long.